The 9 T cell receptor beta chains presented below share a single source sample, sequenced in a study of shared clonotypes between healthy human individuals (dated by TCRdb to the early 2020s). Libraries came from the immunoSEQ multiplex PCR assay. TCRdb's version of the immuneACCESS table is confined to in-frame rearrangements and falls short of the full clone set. An unresolved V gene accounts for under half of the shortfall where checked; the remainder is of unknown origin. The sample table lists fewer than 3 million clones, around 92% of them with a count of one. In total, the top ten clones hold 0.37% of the sample. Sequenced sample: naive CD4+ T cells from PBMCs. The sample's cell subset or site, from its label and the paper: CD45RA+ positively selected. The receptors derive from a man aged 18 to 29 in good health. Some clones in this sample may be carry-over from other donors' samples.

The CDR3 loop is CATHGGGRSYNEQFF. The CDR3 DNA reads TGTGCCACCCATGGGGGAGGGCGTTCATACAATGAGCAGTTCTTC. The rearrangement joins TRBV28 to TRBJ2-1; TRBD2 matches at 7 bases. Germline trimming cut 10 bases from V and 4 bases from J; bases unmatched to any gene: 13. The CDR3 sequence is 15 residues long. Germline V gene sequence: CDR1 MDHEN, CDR2 SYDVKM.

This clone occurred a few times. This chain joins TRBV7-3 and TRBJ1-2; possibly TRBD1 for D (6 bases). Germline CDR1 and CDR2: SGHTA and FQGTGA. With 6 bases removed from V and 3 bases from J, the gap between germline ends came to 14 bases. The CDR3 consists of 14 residues. The chain's CDR3 is CASSPGGRDYGYTF. The CDR3, as DNA: TGTGCCAGCAGTCCCGGGGGCAGGGACTATGGCTACACCTTC.

The genes are TRBV10-3 and TRBJ1-5; 7 bases match TRBD1. Germline CDR1 ENHRY, CDR2 SYGVKD. V lost 5 bases, J lost 2 bases, and 3 bases stayed unmatched. CDR3 length equals 14 residues. The CDR3 sequence: CAISPDRGNQPQHF. The CDR3, as DNA: TGTGCCATCAGTCCCGACAGGGGCAATCAGCCCCAGCATTTT.

The V gene is TRBV19, the J gene TRBJ1-5; D is undetermined. The CDR3 contains 16 residues. Germline V gene data show CDR1 as LNHDA and CDR2 as SQIVND (reference sequence). V lost 6 bases and J lost 4, with 19 bases in between. Here the CDR3 DNA reads TGTGCCAGTAGGCCACGGTCGGGTCCTACTAATCAGCCCCAGCATTTT. It encodes CASRPRSGPTNQPQHF.

The chain recombines TRBV18 with TRBJ1-1; unclear D gene. Germline V CDR1 and CDR2: KGHSH, LQKENI. The CDR3 extends over 14 amino acids. The germline V and J ends were trimmed by 7 bases and 3 bases, with 15 bases remaining between them. CDR3 bases: TGTGCCAGCTTAAAAGCCGGTTCGGACACTGAAGCTTTCTTT. Its protein product is CASLKAGSDTEAFF.

The V gene is TRBV6-6, the J gene TRBJ1-2, with D uncertain. V was shortened by 2 bases and J by 0 bases, with 13 bases between the two germline ends. CDR1 is MNHNY and CDR2 is SVGAGI in the germline V gene (reference sequence). This CDR3 has 16 amino acids. The CDR3 DNA sequence: TGTGCCAGCAGTTACGAGGTGACACGCACTAACTATGGCTACACCTTC. Amino acids: CASSYEVTRTNYGYTF.

This sequence joins TRBV5-1 and TRBJ2-1, with 13 nucleotides matching TRBD2. CDR1 is SGHRS, CDR2 YFSETQ, per germline. V lost 4 bases and J lost 7; bases outside the gene matches: 11. CDR3 length: 17 residues. The CDR3 nucleotides are TGCGCCAGCAGCACGCAACTAGCGGGAGGGGGTGCGAATGAGCAGTTCTTC. This gives the protein CASSTQLAGGGANEQFF.

DNA for the CDR3: TGTGCCACCAAGGGGGCGTTTACCACTGAAGCTTTCTTT. It yields the protein CATKGAFTTEAFF. The chain carries TRBV28 and TRBJ1-1, with TRBD1 matching 7 bases. Germline lookup yields CDR1 MDHEN and CDR2 SYDVKM. The CDR3 length is 13 residues. Unmatched junction bases numbered 9, after V lost 10 bases and J lost 4 bases.

The V gene is TRBV27, the J gene TRBJ1-1, with D hard to call. Germline CDR1 reads MNHEY; CDR2 reads SMNVEV (reference sequence). Trimming removed 5 bases from V and 0 bases from J, with 16 bases in between. This CDR3 has 16 residues. CDR3 protein: CASSPLLGSLNTEAFF. The DNA for the CDR3 is TGTGCCAGCAGTCCCCTTCTGGGCAGTTTGAACACTGAAGCTTTCTTT.